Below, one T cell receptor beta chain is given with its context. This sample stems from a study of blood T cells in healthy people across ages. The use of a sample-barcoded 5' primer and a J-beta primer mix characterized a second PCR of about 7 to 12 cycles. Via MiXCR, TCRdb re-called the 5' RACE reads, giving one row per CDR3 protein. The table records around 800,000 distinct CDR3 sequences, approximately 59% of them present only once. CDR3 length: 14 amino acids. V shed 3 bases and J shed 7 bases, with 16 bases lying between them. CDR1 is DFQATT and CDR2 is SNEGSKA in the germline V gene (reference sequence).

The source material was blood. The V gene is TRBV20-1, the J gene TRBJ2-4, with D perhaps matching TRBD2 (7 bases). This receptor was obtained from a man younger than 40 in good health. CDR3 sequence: CSASGGAGLNIQYF. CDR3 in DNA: TGCAGTGCTAGTGGGGGGGCTGGTTTGAACATTCAGTACTTC.